This T cell receptor (beta chain) stems from a study of blood T cell repertoires in COVID-19. In the study overall: The origin of the acute and convalescent COVID-19 samples was the United States, Italy and Spain.

Per the original methods: Nucleated cell number was recorded as an estimate derived from reference gene primer amplification. Measured with immunoSEQ multiplex PCR; TCRdb has only the in-frame clones, and not every one. The V and J calls and clone size were taken over from that table, and D and trimming were inferred from the DNA. The repertoire holds about 310,000 clones, with about nine tenths as singletons. This CDR3 has 15 residues. Germline V CDR1 and CDR2: SGHTA, FQGNSA. Cohort allocation depended upon clinical history that participants reported. Each recovered donor of Cohort 3 presented with two negative PCRs, clearance, or symptom resolution. Concerning this clone: Compared with germline, one end of the junction differs, possibly owing to a read error.

The rearrangement links TRBV7-2 to TRBJ2-7, with TRBD2 matching over 9 bases. This sequence originates from a woman aged 18-29 years who had recovered from COVID-19. The specimen sequenced was PBMCs or T cells enriched from blood (not recorded which). CDR3 DNA sequence: TGTGCCAGCAGCTTAGTCCGCGGGAGGGCCTATGAGCAGTACTTC. Its translation: CASSLVRGRAYEQYF. Full variable domain (rest looked up from reference TRBV7-2 and TRBJ2-7): GAGVSQSPSNKVTEKGKDVELRCDPISGHTALYWYRQSLGQGLEFLIYFQGNSAPDKSGLPSDRFSAERTGGSVSTLTIQRTQQEDSAVYLCASSLVRGRAYEQYFGPGTRLTVT.